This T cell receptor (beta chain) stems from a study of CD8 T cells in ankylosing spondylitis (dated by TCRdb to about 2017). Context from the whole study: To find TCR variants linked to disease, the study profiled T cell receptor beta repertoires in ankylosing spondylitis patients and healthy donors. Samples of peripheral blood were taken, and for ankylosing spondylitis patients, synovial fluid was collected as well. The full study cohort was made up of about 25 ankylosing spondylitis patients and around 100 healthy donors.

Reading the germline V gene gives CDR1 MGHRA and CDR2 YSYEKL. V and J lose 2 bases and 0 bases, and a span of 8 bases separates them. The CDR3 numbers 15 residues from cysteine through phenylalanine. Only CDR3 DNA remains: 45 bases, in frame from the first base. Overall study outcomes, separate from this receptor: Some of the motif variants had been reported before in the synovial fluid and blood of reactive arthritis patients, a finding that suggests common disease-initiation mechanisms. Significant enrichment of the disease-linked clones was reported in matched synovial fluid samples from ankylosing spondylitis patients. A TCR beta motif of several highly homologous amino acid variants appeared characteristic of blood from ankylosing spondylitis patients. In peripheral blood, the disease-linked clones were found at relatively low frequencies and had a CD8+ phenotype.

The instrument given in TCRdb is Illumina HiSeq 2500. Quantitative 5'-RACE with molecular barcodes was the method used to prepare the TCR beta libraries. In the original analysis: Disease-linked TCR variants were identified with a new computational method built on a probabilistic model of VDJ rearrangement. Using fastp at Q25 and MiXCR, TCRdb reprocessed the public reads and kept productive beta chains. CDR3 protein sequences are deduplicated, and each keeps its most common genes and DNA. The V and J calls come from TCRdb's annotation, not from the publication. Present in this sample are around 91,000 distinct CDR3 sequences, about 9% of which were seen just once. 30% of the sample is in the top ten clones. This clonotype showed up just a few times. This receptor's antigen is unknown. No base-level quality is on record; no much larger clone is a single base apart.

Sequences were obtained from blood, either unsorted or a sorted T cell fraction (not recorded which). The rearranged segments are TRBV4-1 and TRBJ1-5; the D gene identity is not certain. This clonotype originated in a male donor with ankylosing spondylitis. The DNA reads TGCGCCAGCAGCCAACGGGAGAATAGCAATCAGCCCCAGCATTTT. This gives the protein CASSQRENSNQPQHF.